This record looks at one TCR beta chain sequence and its context. The CDR3 has 14 residues. The germline CDR1 and CDR2 sequences are KGHSH and LQKENI. The V and J ends lost 0 bases and 3 bases respectively, with 7 bases between them. The data were obtained in a study of cytomegalovirus exposure and HLA in healthy donors. This table comes from immunoSEQ multiplex PCR, and its TCRdb copy is limited to in-frame clones, with some not included. The repertoire holds around 300,000 clones, 70% to 90% seen once, with about 0.86% in the top ten. The chain links TRBV18 to TRBJ2-3, with D perhaps TRBD1 (5 bases). This sequence was found in a young woman in good health and CMV-seronegative. The sample consisted of PBMCs. The CDR3 DNA follows: TGTGCCAGCTCACCACCGGGGCGGACAGATACGCAGTATTTT. This encodes CASSPPGRTDTQYF. Full variable domain (missing parts from reference TRBV18 and TRBJ2-3): NAGVMQNPRHLVRRRGQEARLRCSPMKGHSHVYWYRQLPEEGLKFMVYLQKENIIDESGMPKERFSAEFPKEGPSILRIQQVVRGDSAAYFCASSPPGRTDTQYFGPGTRLTVL.